One sample yielded the 18 T cell receptor beta chains listed below, sequenced in a study of identical twins. TCRdb used MiXCR to reprocess the 5' RACE reads, holding one entry per CDR3 protein. The sample has some 1,700,000 distinct CDR3 sequences; around 29% are singletons. Sequencing was carried out using cord blood. All receptors come from a newborn girl in good health.

The sample holds many counts of this clonotype. This chain uses TRBV20-1 with TRBJ1-5; maybe TRBD1 (5 bases). Germline CDR1 reads DFQATT; CDR2 reads SNEGSKA (reference sequence). The germline V and J ends were trimmed by 3 bases and 4 bases, with 10 bases remaining between them. CDR3 size: 13 residues. Here the CDR3 reads CSASGGGNQPQHF. Written as DNA, the CDR3 is TGCAGTGCTAGTGGCGGGGGTAATCAGCCCCAGCATTTT.

In this sample, this clonotype turned up a few times. The gene calls are TRBV30 and TRBJ2-3, with a tentative D call TRBD1 (6 bases). The CDR3 is made up of 16 amino acids. Deletions cut 3 bases from V and 0 bases from J, with 16 bases between. Germline CDR1 is GTSNPN and CDR2 is SVGIG (reference sequence). In DNA, the CDR3 is TGTGCCTGGAGGGGACAATCCGAGTCTAGCACAGATACGCAGTATTTT. It specifies CAWRGQSESSTDTQYF.

A word on this clonotype: At one of its ends the junction is not consistent with the germline gene, which may arise from a read error. The chain joins TRBV6-1 to TRBJ2-7; D gene uncertain. Germline lookup yields CDR1 MNHNS and CDR2 SASEGT. CDR3 length: 11 residues. CDR3: CASSDSYEHYF. The CDR3 DNA follows: TGTGCCAGCAGTGATTCCTACGAGCACTACTTC.

The chain carries TRBV7-2 and TRBJ1-2; 9 bases are a match to TRBD1. Germline assignment: CDR1 SGHTA and CDR2 FQGNSA. Losses at the gene ends were 1 base for V and 10 bases for J; bases not matched to a gene: 4. This CDR3 is 13 amino acids long. CDR3 coding DNA: TGTGCCAGCAGCTTAGTGAGGACAGGGGACTACACCTTC. Its protein is CASSLVRTGDYTF.

Here the CDR3 DNA reads TGTGCCAGCAGCTCCGGACAGGTCAGCTCCTACAATGAGCAGTTCTTC. Protein sequence: CASSSGQVSSYNEQFF. The V call is TRBV7-6, the J call TRBJ2-1, with 7 bases that match TRBD1. CDR3 size: 16 residues. Per germline, CDR1 SGHVS and CDR2 FNYEAQ. With 4 bases clipped from V and 0 bases from J, the junction kept 6 bases outside the gene matches.

This clonotype was detected a few times. The genes are TRBV13 and TRBJ1-1; no reliable D call. Germline V CDR1 and CDR2: PRHDT, FYEKMQ (reference sequence). The CDR3 is 15 residues long. V shed 5 bases and J shed 5 bases, with 18 bases lying between them. In DNA, the CDR3 is TGTGCCAGCAGCACTGATTCTAGTCTGCGTACTGAAGCTTTCTTT. Its protein product is CASSTDSSLRTEAFF.

Concerning this clonotype itself: At one end, the junction sequence differs from germline, possibly due to a read error. The rearrangement links TRBV7-2 to TRBJ2-3; either TRBD1 or TRBD2 may fit D (5 bases each). Germline assignment: CDR1 SGHTA and CDR2 FQGNSA. CDR3 size: 16 residues. CDR3 amino acids: CASSLRGRERRDTQSF. The CDR3 DNA sequence: TGTGCCAGCAGCTTAAGGGGTAGGGAGCGGAGAGATACGCAGTCTTTT.

This clonotype was seen once. V is TRBV15 and J is TRBJ2-1; the match to TRBD2 covers 16 bases. This CDR3 is 18 amino acids long. V lost 8 bases to trimming and J lost 1 base; unmatched junction nucleotides: 8. The V gene's germline CDR1 is LNHNV and CDR2 YYDKDF (reference sequence). CDR3 protein: CATPKGLAGGESYNEQFF. The CDR3 nucleotides read TGTGCCACCCCTAAGGGACTAGCGGGAGGGGAGTCCTACAATGAGCAGTTCTTC. Filled out from reference TRBV15 and TRBJ2-1, the complete variable domain reads DAMVIQNPRYQVTQFGKPVTLSCSQTLNHNVMYWYQQKSSQAPKLLFHYYDKDFNNEADTPDNFQSRRPNTSFCFLDIRSPGLGDTAMYLCATPKGLAGGESYNEQFFGPGTRLTVL.

This chain uses TRBV15 with TRBJ2-7; TRBD2 aligns across 11 bases. Trimming cost V 8 bases and J 9 bases; bases outside gene matches: 6. The CDR3 runs 12 residues. CDR1 is LNHNV and CDR2 is YYDKDF in the germline V gene (reference sequence). This CDR3 is CATGTSGNGQYF. The CDR3 region has the DNA TGTGCCACCGGGACTAGCGGAAATGGGCAGTACTTC.

This clonotype was counted between two and nine times. The chain joins TRBV7-9 to TRBJ2-3, with 10 bases matching TRBD2. CDR1 is SEHNR and CDR2 is FQNEAQ in the germline V gene (reference sequence). This CDR3 has 18 residues. Trimming took 4 bases from V and 2 from J; bases not matched to a gene: 12. In nucleotides, the CDR3 is TGTGCCAGCAGCTACTATAGCGGGGGGCAGATCTTCACAGATACGCAGTATTTT. Translating gives CASSYYSGGQIFTDTQYF.

The chain combines TRBV28 with TRBJ1-1; D gene uncertain. The CDR3 covers 14 residues. Germline lookup yields CDR1 MDHEN and CDR2 SYDVKM. Trimming shortened V by 5 bases and J by 1 base, and 11 bases separated the two germline ends. CDR3 sequence reads: CASSLPLGNTEAFF. DNA of the CDR3: TGTGCCAGCAGTCTGCCCCTTGGGAACACTGAAGCTTTCTTT.

The table lists this clonotype with a few counts. This sequence joins TRBV27 and TRBJ1-5; D gene unclear. CDR1 is MNHEY and CDR2 is SMNVEV in the germline V gene (reference sequence). The CDR3 extends over 13 amino acids. V dropped 10 bases and J dropped 3 bases, with 13 bases sitting between them. The CDR3 reads CANYSESNQPQHF. In nucleotides, the CDR3 is TGTGCCAACTACAGCGAATCCAATCAGCCCCAGCATTTT.

The sample holds many counts of this clonotype. The genes are TRBV12-3 or TRBV12-4 and TRBJ2-3; the D is unclear. The CDR3 is made up of 13 amino acids. Deletions cut 2 bases from V and 2 bases from J, with 5 bases between. This chain's CDR3 is CASSLIATDTQYF. The CDR3 DNA is TGTGCCAGCAGTTTAATCGCCACAGATACGCAGTATTTT.

This rearrangement joins TRBV20-1 to TRBJ2-5; the match to TRBD1 covers 10 bases. The CDR3 covers 16 residues. V shed 3 bases, J shed 3 bases, and the junction held 10 bases outside the gene matches. Germline loops: CDR1 DFQATT, CDR2 SNEGSKA (reference sequence). CDR3 protein: CSARAYPDRGEETQYF. The CDR3 DNA is TGCAGTGCTAGGGCATACCCGGACAGGGGGGAAGAGACCCAGTACTTC.

This chain connects TRBV3-1 to TRBJ2-5; 8 bases are shared with TRBD2. Trimming at V came to 4 bases and at J to 1 base, leaving 14 bases not matched to a gene. This CDR3 is built from 18 residues. Germline V gene sequence: CDR1 LGHDT, CDR2 YNNKEL (reference sequence). The CDR3 spells CASSPRTSRRGGQETQYF. The CDR3 nucleotides are TGTGCCAGCAGCCCTCGGACTAGCAGGAGAGGGGGCCAAGAGACCCAGTACTTC.

With respect to this clonotype: The limits of the CDR3 on the DNA are not certain, so only TCRdb's listed CDR3 is given. V usage is TRBV20-1 and J usage is TRBJ1-2; the DNA was not used to check the table's D call, TRBD1. The CDR3 totals 13 residues, both ends included. The germline V gene encodes CDR1 DFQATT and CDR2 SNEGSKA (reference sequence). The CDR3 here is CSAQSGTNYGCTF.

The chain has TRBV10-2 and TRBJ2-3; no clear D. In germline, CDR1 is WSHSY, CDR2 SAAADI. The V and J ends lost 3 bases and 2 bases respectively, with 9 bases between them. This CDR3 comprises 14 residues. The CDR3 nucleotides are TGCGCCAGCAGTGATTTACCCTCCACAGATACGCAGTATTTT. Translated, it gives CASSDLPSTDTQYF.

This chain joins TRBV20-1 and TRBJ2-7; D perhaps matches TRBD1 (5 bases). The CDR3 has 14 residues. CDR1 and CDR2 from the germline V gene are DFQATT and SNEGSKA (reference sequence). V lost 6 bases to trimming and J lost 7 bases, with 22 bases between them. In DNA, the CDR3 is TGCAGTGCCAACCCGGACAACCTATACAATGAGCAGTACTTC. Translated: CSANPDNLYNEQYF.